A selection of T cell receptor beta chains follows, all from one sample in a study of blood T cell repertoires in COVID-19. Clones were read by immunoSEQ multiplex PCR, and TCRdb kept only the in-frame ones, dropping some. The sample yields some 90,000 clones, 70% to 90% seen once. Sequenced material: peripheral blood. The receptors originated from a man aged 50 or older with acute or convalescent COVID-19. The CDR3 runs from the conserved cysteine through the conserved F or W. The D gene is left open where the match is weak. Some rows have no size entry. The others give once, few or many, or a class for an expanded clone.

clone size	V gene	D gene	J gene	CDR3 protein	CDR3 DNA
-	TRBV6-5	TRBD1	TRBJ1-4	CASRDEGAKLFF	TGTGCCAGCAGAGATGAGGGGGCAAAACTGTTTTTT
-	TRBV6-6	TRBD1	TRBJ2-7	CASNPGRGRTAYEQYF	TGTGCCAGCAACCCGGGCAGGGGGCGAACTGCCTACGAGCAGTACTTC
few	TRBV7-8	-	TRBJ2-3	CASSLEGWSTDTQYF	TGTGCCAGCAGCTTGGAGGGATGGAGCACAGATACGCAGTATTTT
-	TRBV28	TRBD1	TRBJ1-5	CASSLLGQGAQPQHF	TGTGCCAGCAGTTTACTGGGACAGGGGGCTCAGCCCCAGCATTTT
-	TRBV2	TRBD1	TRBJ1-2	CASSPGQALYGYTF	TGTGCCAGCAGTCCGGGACAGGCATTGTATGGCTACACCTTC
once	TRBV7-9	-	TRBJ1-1	CASSFAGNTEAFF	TGTGCCAGCAGCTTTGCGGGTAACACTGAAGCTTTCTTT
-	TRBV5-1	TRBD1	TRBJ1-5	CASSTLQGAAQPQHF	TGCGCCAGCAGCACCTTACAGGGGGCCGCTCAGCCCCAGCATTTT
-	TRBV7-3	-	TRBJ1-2	CASSLPQSYGYTF	TGTGCCAGCAGCTTACCCCAATCCTACGGCTACACCTTC
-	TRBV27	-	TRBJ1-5	CASSWAGAGQPQHF	TGTGCCAGCAGTTGGGCGGGGGCGGGTCAGCCCCAGCATTTT
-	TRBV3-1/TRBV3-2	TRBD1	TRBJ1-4	CASSQEWGVGQGSEKLFF	TGTGCCAGCAGCCAAGAATGGGGTGTAGGACAGGGGAGTGAAAAACTGTTTTTT
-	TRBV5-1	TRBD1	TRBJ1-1	CASSLVAGGNTEAFF	TGCGCCAGCAGCTTGGTAGCAGGGGGGAACACTGAAGCTTTCTTT
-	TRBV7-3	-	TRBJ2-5	CASSLRHGRQETQYF	TGTGCCAGCAGCTTAAGGCACGGCAGGCAAGAGACCCAGTACTTC
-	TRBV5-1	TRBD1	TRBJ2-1	CASSFNPGQGVHEQFF	TGCGCCAGCAGCTTTAACCCGGGACAGGGCGTCCATGAGCAGTTCTTC
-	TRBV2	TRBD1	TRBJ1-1	CASARGVNTEAFF	TGTGCCAGCGCCAGGGGGGTGAACACTGAAGCTTTCTTT
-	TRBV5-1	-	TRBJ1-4	CASSLVAGRGEKLFF	TGCGCCAGCAGCTTGGTGGCAGGGAGGGGTGAAAAACTGTTTTTT
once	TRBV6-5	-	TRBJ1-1	CASRLQVNTEAFF	TGTGCCAGCAGGCTCCAGGTGAACACTGAAGCTTTCTTT
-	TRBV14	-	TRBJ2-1	CASSHLARVDQFF	TGTGCCAGCAGCCATCTTGCGCGGGTCGACCAGTTCTTC
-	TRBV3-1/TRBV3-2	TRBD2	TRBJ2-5	CASSQEGRVAGGYQETQYF	TGTGCCAGCAGCCAAGAAGGAAGAGTAGCGGGGGGGTACCAAGAGACCCAGTACTTC
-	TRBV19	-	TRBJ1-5	CASSTGTSRIPQHF	TGTGCCAGTAGTACCGGGACATCGAGGATCCCCCAGCATTTT
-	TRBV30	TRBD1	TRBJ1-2	CAWSVGTGKGYTF	TGTGCCTGGAGTGTCGGGACAGGGAAAGGCTACACCTTC
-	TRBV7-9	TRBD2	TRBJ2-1	CASSLGLAGGYNEQFF	TGTGCCAGCAGCTTAGGACTAGCGGGGGGGTACAATGAGCAGTTCTTC
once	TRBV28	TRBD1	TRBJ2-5	CASSSVGTAQETQYF	TGTGCCAGCAGTTCCGTCGGGACAGCTCAAGAGACCCAGTACTTC
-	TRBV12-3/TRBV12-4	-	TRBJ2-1	CASSPGPERAFF	TGTGCCAGCAGCCCCGGACCGGAGCGGGCGTTCTTC
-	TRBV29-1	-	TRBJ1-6	CSVKEQGNYSPLHF	TGCAGCGTCAAAGAACAGGGAAATTATTCACCCCTCCACTTT
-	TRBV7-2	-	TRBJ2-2	CASRPTAASVIGELFF	TGTGCCAGCAGACCTACAGCGGCTAGTGTAATCGGGGAGCTGTTTTTT
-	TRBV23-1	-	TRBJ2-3	CASSHPGKPTTGTDTQYF	TGCGCCAGCAGTCACCCCGGCAAGCCTACCACAGGGACAGATACGCAGTATTTT
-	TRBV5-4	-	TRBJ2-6	CASSSQNMQAGANVLTF	TGTGCCAGCAGCTCTCAAAACATGCAAGCTGGGGCCAACGTCCTGACTTTC
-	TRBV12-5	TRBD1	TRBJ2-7	CASDPGQGAWEQYF	TGTGCTAGTGACCCGGGACAGGGGGCTTGGGAGCAGTACTTC
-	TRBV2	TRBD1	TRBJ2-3	CASSTGTGFADTQYF	TGTGCCAGCTCCACGGGGACAGGATTTGCAGATACGCAGTATTTT
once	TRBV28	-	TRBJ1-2	CASSLSGLGTNYGYTF	TGTGCCAGCAGTTTATCGGGGTTGGGGACTAACTATGGCTACACCTTC
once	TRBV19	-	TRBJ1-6	CASVFGGSYNSPLHF	TGTGCCAGTGTATTCGGGGGTTCCTATAATTCACCCCTCCACTTT
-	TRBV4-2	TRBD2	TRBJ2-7	CASSQNLAGTGSYEQYF	TGTGCCAGTAGCCAAAACTTAGCGGGGACGGGATCCTACGAGCAGTACTTC
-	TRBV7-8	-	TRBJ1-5	CASSKAGQDMSQPQHF	TGTGCCAGCAGCAAAGCTGGCCAGGACATGAGTCAGCCCCAGCATTTT
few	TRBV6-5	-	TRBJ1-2	CASLFQGTGYGYTF	TGTGCCAGCCTTTTCCAGGGTACGGGCTATGGCTACACCTTC
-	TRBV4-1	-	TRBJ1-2	CASSQAWGERNYGYTF	TGCGCCAGCAGCCAAGCCTGGGGGGAGAGGAACTATGGCTACACCTTC
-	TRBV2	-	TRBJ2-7	CASSFTKILYEQYF	TGTGCCAGCAGTTTCACCAAGATACTCTACGAGCAGTACTTC
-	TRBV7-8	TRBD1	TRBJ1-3	CATGQVPSGNTIYF	TGTGCCACCGGACAGGTGCCCTCTGGAAACACCATATATTTT
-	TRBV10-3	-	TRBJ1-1	CAISGVGRGEAFF	TGTGCCATCAGTGGAGTGGGCAGGGGTGAAGCTTTCTTT
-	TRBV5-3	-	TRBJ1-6	CARSPSRAYNSPLHF	TGTGCCAGAAGCCCCTCCAGGGCTTATAATTCACCCCTCCACTTT
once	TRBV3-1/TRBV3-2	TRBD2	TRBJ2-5	CASTLAGAGGSQYF	TGTGCCAGCACCCTAGCGGGGGCCGGCGGGTCCCAGTACTTC
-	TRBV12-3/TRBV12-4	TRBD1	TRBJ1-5	CASQGQGVQPQHF	TGTGCCAGCCAGGGACAGGGGGTTCAGCCCCAGCATTTT
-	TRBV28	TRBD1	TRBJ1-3	CASSRDRAGNTIYF	TGTGCCAGCAGCCGGGACAGGGCTGGAAACACCATATATTTT
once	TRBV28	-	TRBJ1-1	CASSPFAGRTEAFF	TGTGCCAGCAGTCCGTTTGCAGGCCGCACTGAAGCTTTCTTT
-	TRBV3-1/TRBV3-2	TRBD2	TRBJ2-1	CASSQGLAGGRLSEQFF	TGTGCCAGCAGCCAAGGACTAGCGGGGGGGCGTTTGAGTGAGCAGTTCTTC
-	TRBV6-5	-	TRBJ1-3	CASSQGQTGNTIYF	TGTGCCAGCAGCCAAGGACAGACCGGAAACACCATATATTTT
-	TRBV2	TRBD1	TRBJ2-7	CASSEGFRGYEQYF	TGTGCCAGCAGTGAAGGTTTCAGGGGGTACGAGCAGTACTTC
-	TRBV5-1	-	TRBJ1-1	CASSRTGEWTEAFF	TGCGCCAGCTCCAGGACTGGGGAGTGGACTGAAGCTTTCTTT
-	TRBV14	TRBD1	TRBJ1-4	CASSPETGGDEKLFF	TGTGCCAGCAGCCCAGAGACAGGGGGGGATGAAAAACTGTTTTTT
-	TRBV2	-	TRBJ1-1	CASTRTVVNTEAFF	TGTGCCAGCACTAGGACAGTAGTGAACACTGAAGCTTTCTTT
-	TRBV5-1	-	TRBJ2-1	CASSNRIGAWDGNEQFF	TGCGCCAGCAGCAATCGTATAGGGGCGTGGGATGGCAATGAGCAGTTCTTC
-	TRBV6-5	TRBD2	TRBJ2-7	CASNRGGAYEQYF	TGTGCCAGCAATCGGGGGGGGGCCTACGAGCAGTACTTC
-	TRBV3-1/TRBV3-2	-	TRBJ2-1	CASSQDLGRLAHNEQFF	TGTGCCAGCAGCCAAGATCTTGGGAGATTGGCCCACAATGAGCAGTTCTTC
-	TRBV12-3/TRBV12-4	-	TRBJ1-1	CASRPGLNTEAFF	TGTGCCAGCAGACCAGGTTTGAACACTGAAGCTTTCTTT
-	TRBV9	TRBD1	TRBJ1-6	CASSLGQGNSPLHF	TGTGCCAGCAGTTTAGGACAGGGGAATTCACCCCTCCACTTT
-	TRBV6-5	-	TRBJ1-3	CASEQGGSGNTIYF	TGTGCCAGCGAGCAGGGAGGATCTGGAAACACCATATATTTT
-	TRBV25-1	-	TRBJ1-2	CASSETGNYGYTF	TGTGCCAGCAGTGAAACAGGGAACTATGGCTACACCTTC
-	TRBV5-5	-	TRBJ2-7	CASSFYGDYEQYF	TGTGCCAGCAGCTTCTACGGAGACTACGAGCAGTACTTC
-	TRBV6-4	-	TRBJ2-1	CASSDPHLGVDEQFF	TGTGCCAGCAGTGACCCTCACCTAGGCGTCGATGAGCAGTTCTTC
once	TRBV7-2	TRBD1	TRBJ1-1	CASSRDRANTEAFF	TGTGCCAGCAGCAGGGACAGGGCGAACACTGAAGCTTTCTTT